This record concerns one TCR beta chain sequence. The antigen is unknown. The data were taken from a study of T cell responses to AZD1222 COVID-19 vaccine. Profiling relied on immunoSEQ multiplex PCR, and the TCRdb table lists in-frame clones only, not all of them. The table records 85,000 or so clones, approximately 90% of them present only once. CDR3 length: 16 amino acids. Trimming removed 1 base from V and 0 bases from J, with 9 bases in between. Germline-derived CDR1 and CDR2 are SGHDN and FVKESK. Study-level points and caveats: Among spike-specific TCRs, nearly half reportedly target unmutated variant regions. Vaccine-associated CD4 TCRs spanned spike, dominant at 160-218 and 743-854.

The sequence derives from an adult in good health. Sequenced here: peripheral blood, sampled on day 0 of AZD1222 vaccination. The chain couples TRBV14 to TRBJ2-2; no clear D. The CDR3 coding sequence is TGTGCCAGCAGCCAAGGAATGACCGCGAACACCGGGGAGCTGTTTTTT. Translating it yields CASSQGMTANTGELFF.